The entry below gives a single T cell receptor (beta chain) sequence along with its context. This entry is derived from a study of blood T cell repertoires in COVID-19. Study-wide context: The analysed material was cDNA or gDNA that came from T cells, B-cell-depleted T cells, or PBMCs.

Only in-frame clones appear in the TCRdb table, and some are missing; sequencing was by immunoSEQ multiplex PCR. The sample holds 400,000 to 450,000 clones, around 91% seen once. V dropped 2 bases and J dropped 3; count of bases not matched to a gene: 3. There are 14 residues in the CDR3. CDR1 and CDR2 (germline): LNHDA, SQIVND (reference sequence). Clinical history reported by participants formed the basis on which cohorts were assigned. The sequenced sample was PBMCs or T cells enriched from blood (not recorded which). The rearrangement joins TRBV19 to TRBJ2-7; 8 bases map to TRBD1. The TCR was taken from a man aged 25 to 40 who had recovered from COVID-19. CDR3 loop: CASSIQGAGYEQYF. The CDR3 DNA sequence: TGTGCCAGTAGTATACAGGGGGCTGGCTACGAGCAGTACTTC.